This TCR beta chain stems from a study of blood T cell repertoires in COVID-19. Study in general: Sources were T cells, B-cell-depleted T cells, or PBMCs; the material itself was cDNA or gDNA.

Original analysis: The assay estimated nucleated cells by amplifying reference gene primers. TCRdb keeps only in-frame clones here, not all; method: immunoSEQ multiplex PCR. V and J calls and clone size are as listed in that table; D and trimming were resolved from the DNA. The table records over 250,000 clones, under 90% of them present only once. The CDR3 loop spans 17 amino acids. The study recruited people aged about 18 to 89 years across roughly 25 US areas. Donors of Cohort 3 who recovered were those that had two negative PCRs, clearance, or symptom resolution. The chain couples TRBV21-1 to TRBJ1-5; whether TRBD1, the table's D call, matches the DNA was not checked. TRBV21-1 is labeled a pseudogene. The material sequenced was PBMCs or T cells enriched from blood (not recorded which). The TCR originated in a woman aged 60-70 years who had recovered from COVID-19. The CDR3 sequence is CASSKVLRTGARAPQHF. For the CDR3, the DNA is TGTGCCAGCAGCAAAGTCCTCCGAACAGGGGCGAGGGCGCCCCAGCATTTT.